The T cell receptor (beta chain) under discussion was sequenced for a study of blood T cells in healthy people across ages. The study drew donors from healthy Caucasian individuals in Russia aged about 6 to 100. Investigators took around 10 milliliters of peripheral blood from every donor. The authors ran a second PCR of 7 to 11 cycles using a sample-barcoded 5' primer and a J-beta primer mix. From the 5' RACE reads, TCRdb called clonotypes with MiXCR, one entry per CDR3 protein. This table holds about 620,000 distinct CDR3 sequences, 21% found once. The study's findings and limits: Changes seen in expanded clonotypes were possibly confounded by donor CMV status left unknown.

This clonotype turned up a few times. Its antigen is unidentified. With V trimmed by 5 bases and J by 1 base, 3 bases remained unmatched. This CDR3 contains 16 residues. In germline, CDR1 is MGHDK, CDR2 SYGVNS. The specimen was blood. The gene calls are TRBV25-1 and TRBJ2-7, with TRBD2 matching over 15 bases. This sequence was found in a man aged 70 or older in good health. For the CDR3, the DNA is TGTGCCAGCAGTAAGGGGACTAGCGGGAGGTCCTACGAGCAGTACTTC. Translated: CASSKGTSGRSYEQYF.